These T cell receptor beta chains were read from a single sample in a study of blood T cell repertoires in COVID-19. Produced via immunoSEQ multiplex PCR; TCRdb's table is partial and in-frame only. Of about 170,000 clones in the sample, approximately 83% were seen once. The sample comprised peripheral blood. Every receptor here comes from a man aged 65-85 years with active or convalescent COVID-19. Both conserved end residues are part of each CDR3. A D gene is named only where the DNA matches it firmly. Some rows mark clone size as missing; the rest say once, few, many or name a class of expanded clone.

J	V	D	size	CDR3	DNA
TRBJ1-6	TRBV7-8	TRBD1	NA	CASSLTTGQLNSPLHF	TGTGCCAGCAGCTTAACGACGGGACAGTTGAATTCACCCCTCCACTTT
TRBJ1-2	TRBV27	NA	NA	CASSRQSRRDGYTF	TGTGCCAGCTCAAGACAGTCACGCCGTGATGGCTACACCTTC
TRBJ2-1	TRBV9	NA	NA	CASSPRDSYFIDNEQFF	TGTGCCAGCAGCCCTCGGGACTCGTATTTCATCGACAATGAGCAGTTCTTC
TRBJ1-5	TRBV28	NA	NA	CAARQSNQPQHF	TGTGCCGCGAGGCAGAGCAATCAGCCCCAGCATTTT
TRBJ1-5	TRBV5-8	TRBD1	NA	CASLDRGQPGNQPQHF	TGTGCCAGCTTGGACAGGGGCCAACCGGGCAATCAGCCCCAGCATTTT
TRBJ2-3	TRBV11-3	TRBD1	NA	CASSPWTGGTDTQYF	TGTGCCAGCAGCCCCTGGACAGGGGGAACAGATACGCAGTATTTT
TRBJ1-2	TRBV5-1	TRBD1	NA	CASSLAPPGQGLDGYTF	TGCGCCAGCAGCTTGGCCCCCCCGGGACAGGGCCTCGATGGCTACACCTTC
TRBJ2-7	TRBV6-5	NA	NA	CASSYSYDSSYEQYF	TGTGCCAGCAGTTACTCGTATGACAGCTCCTACGAGCAGTACTTC
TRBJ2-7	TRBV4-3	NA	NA	CASSLPGDPYEQYF	TGCGCCAGCAGCCTCCCAGGGGACCCCTACGAGCAGTACTTC
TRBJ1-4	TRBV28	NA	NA	CASSFGTMRKKLFF	TGTGCCAGCAGTTTCGGGACAATGAGGAAAAAACTGTTTTTT
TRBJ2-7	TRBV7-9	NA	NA	CASSGARRAYEQYF	TGTGCCAGCAGCGGGGCCAGGCGAGCCTACGAGCAGTACTTC
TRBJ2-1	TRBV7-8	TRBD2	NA	CASSARTSPFHEQFF	TGTGCCAGCAGCGCCAGGACTAGCCCCTTTCATGAGCAGTTCTTC
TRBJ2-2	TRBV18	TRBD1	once	CASSPTGGFGELFF	TGTGCCAGCTCACCGACAGGGGGCTTCGGGGAGCTGTTTTTT
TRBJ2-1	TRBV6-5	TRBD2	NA	CASTQTSGRANEQFF	TGTGCCAGCACCCAGACTAGCGGGAGGGCCAATGAGCAGTTCTTC
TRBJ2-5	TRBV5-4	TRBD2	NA	CASRFGGRAGETQYF	TGTGCCAGCAGATTTGGCGGGAGGGCCGGGGAGACCCAGTACTTC
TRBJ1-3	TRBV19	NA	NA	CASTPTRGSTIYF	TGTGCCAGTACCCCCACACGAGGGAGCACCATATATTTT
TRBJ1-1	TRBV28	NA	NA	CASNLRGGGDTEAFF	TGTGCCAGCAACCTCCGGGGCGGGGGGGACACTGAAGCTTTCTTT
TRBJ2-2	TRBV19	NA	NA	CASRTVATGELFF	TGTGCCAGTCGGACTGTTGCCACCGGGGAGCTGTTTTTT
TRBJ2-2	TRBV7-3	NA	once	CASSLANQGTGELFF	TGTGCCAGCAGCTTAGCTAATCAGGGGACCGGGGAGCTGTTTTTT
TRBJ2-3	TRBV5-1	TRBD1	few	CASSPDRASTDTQYF	TGCGCCAGCAGCCCCGACAGGGCTAGCACAGATACGCAGTATTTT
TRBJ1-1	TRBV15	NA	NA	CATSRAVNTEAFF	TGTGCCACCAGCAGAGCCGTGAACACTGAAGCTTTCTTT
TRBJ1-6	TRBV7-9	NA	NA	CASSSDSLGYNSPLHF	TGTGCCAGCAGCTCGGACAGTCTAGGGTATAATTCACCCCTCCACTTT
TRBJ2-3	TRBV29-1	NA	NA	CSVEGGRGWGTDTQYF	TGCAGCGTTGAGGGGGGTAGGGGTTGGGGCACAGATACGCAGTATTTT
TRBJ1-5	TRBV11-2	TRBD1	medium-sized	CASSLDRETGQIHF	TGTGCCAGCAGCTTAGATCGAGAGACGGGACAGATCCATTTT
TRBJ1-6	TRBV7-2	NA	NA	CASNSRRGNNSPLHF	TGTGCCAGCAACTCCCGAAGAGGGAATAATTCACCCCTCCACTTT
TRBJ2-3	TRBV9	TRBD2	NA	CASSVGGLGGTDTQYF	TGTGCCAGCAGCGTAGGTGGACTAGGGGGCACAGATACGCAGTATTTT
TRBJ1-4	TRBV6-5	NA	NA	CASSSPYRNEKLFF	TGTGCCAGCAGTTCCCCCTACCGTAATGAAAAACTGTTTTTT
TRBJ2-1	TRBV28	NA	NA	CASSPPPGSYNEQFF	TGTGCCAGCAGCCCACCCCCCGGGTCCTACAATGAGCAGTTCTTC
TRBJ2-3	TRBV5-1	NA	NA	CASSLARETFYTQYF	TGCGCCAGCAGCTTGGCCAGGGAAACCTTTTATACGCAGTATTTT
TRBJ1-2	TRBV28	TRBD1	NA	CASSYDRAGGYTF	TGTGCCAGCAGTTATGACAGGGCTGGTGGCTACACCTTC
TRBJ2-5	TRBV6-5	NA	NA	CASSYLARETQYF	TGTGCCAGCAGTTATCTAGCTCGAGAGACCCAGTACTTC
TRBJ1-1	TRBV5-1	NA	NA	CASSLAGDTNLNTEAFF	TGCGCCAGCAGCTTGGCCGGGGACACTAATTTGAACACTGAAGCTTTCTTT
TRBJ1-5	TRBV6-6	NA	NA	CASSISGQNQPQHF	TGTGCCAGCAGCATCTCCGGACAGAATCAGCCCCAGCATTTT
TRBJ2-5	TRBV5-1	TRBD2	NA	CASSLTSGGYQETQYF	TGCGCCAGCAGCTTGACCAGCGGGGGATACCAAGAGACCCAGTACTTC
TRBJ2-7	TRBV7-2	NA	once	CASSLRDSSTYEQYF	TGTGCCAGCAGTCTCCGTGACTCCTCAACCTACGAGCAGTACTTC
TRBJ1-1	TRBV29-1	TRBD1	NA	CSVAPGTGALGTEAFF	TGCAGCGTTGCCCCCGGGACAGGGGCCCTCGGCACTGAAGCTTTCTTT
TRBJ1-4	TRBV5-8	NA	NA	CASSRNQEKLFF	TGTGCCAGCAGCCGAAATCAGGAAAAACTGTTTTTT
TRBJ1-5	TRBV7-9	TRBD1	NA	CASSLGRDRVNQPQHF	TGTGCCAGCAGCTTAGGGCGGGACAGGGTTAATCAGCCCCAGCATTTT
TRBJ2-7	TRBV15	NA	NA	CATSREALYEQYF	TGTGCCACCAGCAGAGAGGCTCTCTACGAGCAGTACTTC
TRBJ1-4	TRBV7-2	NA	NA	CASSLVPGAEKLFF	TGTGCCAGCAGCTTAGTTCCAGGCGCTGAAAAACTGTTTTTT
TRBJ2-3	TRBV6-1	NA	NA	CASSELATKRTDTQYF	TGTGCCAGCAGTGAATTAGCCACTAAGAGGACAGATACGCAGTATTTT
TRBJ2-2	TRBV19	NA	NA	CASSIDRAAGDTGELFF	TGTGCCAGTAGTATAGATAGGGCAGCAGGGGACACCGGGGAGCTGTTTTTT
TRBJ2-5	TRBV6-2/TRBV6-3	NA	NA	CASSYGTVGQPQYF	TGTGCCAGCAGTTACGGCACAGTTGGGCAGCCCCAGTACTTC
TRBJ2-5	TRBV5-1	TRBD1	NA	CASSLVGGRETQYF	TGCGCCAGCAGCTTGGTAGGGGGCCGGGAGACCCAGTACTTC
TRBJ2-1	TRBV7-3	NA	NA	CASSPQAGYEQFF	TGTGCCAGCAGCCCCCAGGCGGGATATGAGCAGTTCTTC
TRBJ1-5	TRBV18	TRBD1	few	CASSPRGQGPQPQHF	TGTGCCAGCTCACCACGGGGACAGGGCCCTCAGCCCCAGCATTTT
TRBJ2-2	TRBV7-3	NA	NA	CASSSQGNTGELFF	TGTGCCAGCAGTTCACAGGGGAACACCGGGGAGCTGTTTTTT